One sample yielded the 31 T cell receptor beta chains listed below, sequenced in a study of CD8 T cells in ankylosing spondylitis (dated by TCRdb to between 2016 and 2019). Receptor amplification or capture employed 5' RACE. Sequencing took place on an Illumina HiSeq 2500. TCRdb handled the public reads itself, with Q25 trimming in fastp and clone calling in MiXCR, and kept productive beta chains. For every CDR3 protein sequence, its rows merge into one entry that carries the most common genes and DNA. This sample lists around 130,000 distinct CDR3 sequences; 17% were detected once. The ten largest clonotypes hold approximately 30% of the sample. What the study reported, not specific to this receptor: A TCR beta motif of about 8 highly homologous amino acid variants appeared characteristic of blood from ankylosing spondylitis patients.

No cognate antigen is known for these TCRs. Sequenced input: blood, either unsorted or a sorted T cell fraction (not recorded which). Receptor source: a male donor with ankylosing spondylitis.

This clonotype has just a few counts. V usage is TRBV5-5 and J usage is TRBJ2-1, with D uncertain. From germline, CDR1 is SGHKS and CDR2 YYEKEE (reference sequence). The CDR3 runs to 13 residues. Trimming left V 0 bases short and J 8 bases short, with 9 bases between. This CDR3 reads CASSLGDGYEQFF. The CDR3 bases are TGTGCCAGCAGCTTGGGGGATGGTTATGAGCAGTTCTTC.

This clonotype was counted only a few times. V gene TRBV27 combines with J gene TRBJ1-1; the match to TRBD1 covers 10 bases. Germline trimming cut 8 bases from V and 4 bases from J; bases unmatched to any gene: 4. Germline assignment: CDR1 MNHEY and CDR2 SMNVEV (reference sequence). This CDR3 is built from 13 residues. The CDR3 bases are TGTGCCAGCTTGGGACAGGGGTCCACTGAAGCTTTCTTT. Its protein is CASLGQGSTEAFF.

This chain links TRBV15 with TRBJ1-1, with D possibly matching TRBD1 (6 bases). The germline gives CDR1 LNHNV, CDR2 YYDKDF (reference sequence). V was shortened by 1 base and J by 1 base, with 10 bases between the two germline ends. This CDR3 contains 15 residues. CDR3 DNA: TGTGCCACCAGCAGAGGACAGGAGACGAACACTGAAGCTTTCTTT. The encoded protein is CATSRGQETNTEAFF.

There are a few counts of this clonotype. The chain carries TRBV2 and TRBJ2-7; tentatively, D is TRBD1 or TRBD2 (5 bases each). The V gene lost 2 bases and the J gene lost 4 bases, with 15 bases spanning the gap. The CDR3 loop spans 15 amino acids. The germline gives CDR1 SNHLY, CDR2 FYNNEI. The CDR3 loop reads CASSEKGLWGYEQYF. Written as DNA, the CDR3 is TGTGCCAGCAGTGAAAAGGGTCTGTGGGGGTACGAGCAGTACTTC.

This sequence joins TRBV10-3 and TRBJ2-7, with D hard to call. Germline V gene data show CDR1 as ENHRY and CDR2 as SYGVKD. V was clipped by 6 bases and J by 2 bases, with 14 bases between them. This CDR3 is built from 14 residues. DNA of the CDR3: TGTGCCATCAGCGAGCCGGGCCAAACCTACGAGCAGTACTTC. Residues: CAISEPGQTYEQYF.

V gene TRBV20-1 combines with J gene TRBJ2-5; TRBD1 matches 8 bases. In germline, CDR1 is DFQATT, CDR2 SNEGSKA (reference sequence). The CDR3 length is 17 residues. Losses at the gene ends were 1 base for V and 4 bases for J; bases not matched to a gene: 14. DNA of the CDR3: TGCAGTGCTAGAGCTGGGCGTCTGACAGGGGTTGGAGAGACCCAGTACTTC. Protein: CSARAGRLTGVGETQYF.

This clonotype occurred a few times. The rearrangement uses TRBV28 and TRBJ2-5; 9 bases align to TRBD1. Germline CDR1 MDHEN, CDR2 SYDVKM. With V trimmed by 4 bases and J by 4 bases, 7 bases remained unmatched. This CDR3 contains 15 residues. This CDR3 is CASSSYRGRGETQYF. CDR3 DNA sequence: TGTGCCAGCAGTTCTTACAGGGGGCGGGGAGAGACCCAGTACTTC.

This clonotype turned up a few times. The chain recombines TRBV10-3 with TRBJ2-7; tentatively, D is TRBD2 (5 bases). The CDR3 runs to 13 residues. Germline V gene sequence: CDR1 ENHRY, CDR2 SYGVKD. Trimming left V 4 bases short and J 2 bases short, with 9 bases between. CDR3 residues: CAISGETPYEQYF. The CDR3 region has the DNA TGTGCCATCAGTGGGGAGACTCCCTACGAGCAGTACTTC.

The rearrangement links TRBV24-1 to TRBJ2-1, with D unresolved. The CDR3 contains 13 residues. Trimming shortened V by 4 bases and J by 5 bases, and 8 bases separated the two germline ends. Germline V gene data show CDR1 as KGHDR and CDR2 as SFDVKD. In nucleotides, the CDR3 is TGTGCCACCAGTGACAGAGGAAACAATGAGCAGTTCTTC. Its translation: CATSDRGNNEQFF.

This clonotype was recorded a few times. The rearrangement links TRBV29-1 to TRBJ2-2; D is undetermined. Between the trimmed V and J ends, which lost 5 bases and 3 bases, there was a span of 10 bases. The CDR3 totals 13 residues. Germline CDR1 reads SQVTM; CDR2 reads ANQGSEA. The chain's CDR3 is CSVYRTDTGELFF. The CDR3, as DNA: TGCAGCGTTTACCGTACGGACACCGGGGAGCTGTTTTTT.

This clonotype was seen ten or more times. The chain combines TRBV14 with TRBJ2-1; the match to TRBD1 covers 7 bases. The CDR3 runs to 19 residues. V shed 4 bases, J shed 2 bases, and the junction held 17 bases outside the gene matches. Germline assignment: CDR1 SGHDN and CDR2 FVKESK. The CDR3 bases are TGTGCCAGCAGCCTAAACTGGACAGGCTTAAGGTCCCCCTACAATGAGCAGTTCTTC. Translating it yields CASSLNWTGLRSPYNEQFF.

This clonotype was found many times. V usage is TRBV7-6 and J usage is TRBJ1-5, with D maybe TRBD1 (6 bases). The length of the CDR3 is 15 residues. Looked up from germline, CDR1 is SGHVS and CDR2 is FNYEAQ. With 1 base removed from V and 6 bases from J, the gap between germline ends came to 13 bases. The CDR3 loop is CASSLEAGESQPQHF. Here the CDR3 DNA reads TGTGCCAGCAGCTTAGAGGCAGGGGAAAGTCAGCCCCAGCATTTT. The full variable domain, in which reference TRBV7-6 and TRBJ1-5 provide the parts outside the CDR3, is GAGVSQSPRYKVTKRGQDVALRCDPISGHVSLYWYRQALGQGPEFLTYFNYEAQQDKSGLPNDRFSAERPEGSISTLTIQRTEQRDSAMYRCASSLEAGESQPQHFGDGTRLSIL.

The chain is built from TRBV2 and TRBJ2-3; D unclear. Trimming removed 3 bases at V and 6 bases at J, with 13 bases between. Germline CDR1 reads SNHLY; CDR2 reads FYNNEI. CDR3 size: 14 residues. In DNA form, the CDR3 reads TGTGCCAGCAGTGAGTTTAGACGCCCGGATACGCAGTATTTT. Translation gives CASSEFRRPDTQYF.

The chain couples TRBV10-3 to TRBJ2-7; 7 bases are a match to TRBD1. CDR1 is ENHRY, CDR2 SYGVKD, per germline. The CDR3 contains 13 residues. The junction had 3 bases not matched to a gene; V was cut back by 6 bases and J by 1 base. For the CDR3, the DNA is TGTGCCATCAGGGGGACAGATTCCTACGAGCAGTACTTC. Its protein product is CAIRGTDSYEQYF.

The rearrangement joins TRBV7-9 to TRBJ2-5, with D unclear. The germline CDR1 and CDR2 sequences are SEHNR and FQNEAQ (reference sequence). This CDR3 has 14 amino acids. Trimming left V 5 bases short and J 3 bases short, with 13 bases between. The CDR3 sequence: CASSPRRNEETQYF. CDR3 bases: TGTGCCAGCAGCCCAAGAAGGAATGAAGAGACCCAGTACTTC. The complete variable domain, with remaining parts taken from reference TRBV7-9 and TRBJ2-5, reads DTGVSQNPRHKITKRGQNVTFRCDPISEHNRLYWYRQTLGQGPEFLTYFQNEAQLEKSRLLSDRFSAERPKGSFSTLEIQRTEQGDSAMYLCASSPRRNEETQYFGPGTRLLVL.

This clonotype was recorded many times. The rearrangement joins TRBV2 to TRBJ2-1; D call uncertain. V lost 4 bases and J lost 4, with 2 bases in between. CDR3 length equals 11 residues. The germline V gene encodes CDR1 SNHLY and CDR2 FYNNEI. The CDR3 DNA follows: TGTGCCAGCAGTGCATACAATGAGCAGTTCTTC. It is translated as CASSAYNEQFF.

This clonotype turned up a few times. This chain joins TRBV25-1 and TRBJ1-2; D remains ambiguous. The ends were cut back, 1 base at V and 5 bases at J, with 8 bases in the middle. CDR1 MGHDK and CDR2 SYGVNS come from the germline V gene. This CDR3 contains 13 residues. This CDR3 reads CASSESGGYGYTF. The DNA of the CDR3 is TGTGCCAGCAGTGAATCGGGCGGTTATGGCTACACCTTC.

This clonotype turned up a few times. The V and J genes are TRBV27 and TRBJ1-1; maybe TRBD1 (5 bases). Germline CDR1 is MNHEY and CDR2 is SMNVEV (reference sequence). V lost 4 bases and J lost 6, with 6 bases in between. This CDR3 is 11 amino acids long. The chain's CDR3 is CASSSTAEAFF. The CDR3 DNA reads TGTGCCAGCAGTTCGACAGCTGAAGCTTTCTTT.

The rearrangement joins TRBV7-3 to TRBJ2-2; TRBD2 matches at 9 bases. Germline V CDR1 and CDR2: SGHTA, FQGTGA. V lost 7 bases, J lost 1 base, and 7 bases stayed unmatched. The CDR3 is 16 residues long. The CDR3 coding sequence is TGTGCCAGCACCCAAAGCGGGGGGCTGAACACCGGGGAGCTGTTTTTT. Protein: CASTQSGGLNTGELFF.

This clonotype came up a few times. The V and J genes are TRBV20-1 and TRBJ2-3, with 9 nucleotides matching TRBD1. In germline, CDR1 is DFQATT, CDR2 SNEGSKA (reference sequence). The ends lost 8 bases at V and 1 base at J; junction bases unmatched: 10. The CDR3 extends over 15 amino acids. The CDR3 DNA follows: TGCAGTCCATCGCCCGGGACAGGGCGCACAGATACGCAGTATTTT. Protein: CSPSPGTGRTDTQYF.

The table lists this clonotype with a few counts. The V call is TRBV4-3, the J call TRBJ1-5; D gene ambiguous. The CDR3 has 14 residues. Trimming took off 1 base at V and 0 bases at J, with 4 bases between the two ends. Germline CDR1 reads LGHNA; CDR2 reads YSLEER. The CDR3: CASSQVLSNQPQHF. CDR3 DNA sequence: TGCGCCAGCAGCCAAGTACTTAGCAATCAGCCCCAGCATTTT.

The genes are TRBV5-1 and TRBJ2-7; the match to TRBD1 covers 9 bases. Germline lookup yields CDR1 SGHRS and CDR2 YFSETQ. This CDR3 has 15 residues. J lost 6 bases, V lost 2 bases, and 9 bases had no gene match. CDR3 DNA: TGCGCCAGCAGCTTCCGGACAGGGGACGGCCTCGAGCAGTACTTC. Its protein product is CASSFRTGDGLEQYF.

The chain uses TRBV5-6 and TRBJ1-5; unclear D gene. This CDR3 has 16 amino acids. V lost 3 bases, J lost 1 base, and 14 bases lay in between. Germline CDR1 reads SGHDT; CDR2 reads YYEEEE. CDR3 sequence reads: CASSSSLLLSNQPQHF. The CDR3 bases are TGTGCCAGCAGCTCTTCTTTACTGTTGAGCAATCAGCCCCAGCATTTT.

The sample holds a few counts of this clonotype. The gene calls are TRBV4-1 and TRBJ2-1, with 11 bases aligning to TRBD2. The CDR3 is 15 residues long. Looked up from germline, CDR1 is MGHRA and CDR2 is YSYEKL. With V trimmed by 6 bases and J by 5 bases, 6 bases remained unmatched. CDR3 region: CASSQTSGDNNEQFF. The CDR3 bases are TGCGCCAGCAGTCAGACTAGCGGGGACAACAATGAGCAGTTCTTC.

V gene TRBV9 combines with J gene TRBJ2-7; 10 bases are shared with TRBD2. V lost 4 bases, J lost 1 base, and 2 bases stayed unmatched. The CDR3 length is 14 residues. Germline CDR1 is SGDLS and CDR2 is YYNGEE. CDR3 region: CASSSGGVSYEQYF. The CDR3 DNA follows: TGTGCCAGCAGCAGCGGGGGGGTGTCCTACGAGCAGTACTTC.

The chain carries TRBV28 and TRBJ1-5, with TRBD1 as a possible D gene (6 bases). This CDR3 is built from 14 residues. The V and J ends lost 4 bases and 7 bases respectively, with 14 bases between them. Germline-derived CDR1 and CDR2 are MDHEN and SYDVKM. The CDR3 sequence: CASSWEQGQQPQHF. The CDR3 region has the DNA TGTGCCAGCAGTTGGGAACAGGGCCAACAGCCCCAGCATTTT.

Only a few counts were recorded for this clonotype. The chain is built from TRBV6-4 and TRBJ2-2; D uncertain. The germline gives CDR1 MRHNA, CDR2 SNTAGT. This CDR3 has 12 residues. Trimming removed 0 bases at V and 7 bases at J, with 3 bases between. For the CDR3, the DNA is TGTGCCAGCAGTGACTCTGGCGGGGAGCTGTTTTTT. Protein sequence: CASSDSGGELFF.

CDR3 bases: TGTGCCAGCAGTTTACCTCCAGATAACACCGGGGAGCTGTTTTTT. This codes for CASSLPPDNTGELFF. This chain connects TRBV6-5 to TRBJ2-2, with unresolved D. The CDR3 runs 15 residues. The germline CDR1 and CDR2 sequences are MNHEY and SVGAGI. V lost 4 bases, J lost 2 bases, and 11 bases lay in between.

This rearrangement joins TRBV10-3 to TRBJ2-1, with 11 bases matching TRBD2. The CDR3 length is 17 residues. The germline V gene has CDR1 ENHRY and CDR2 SYGVKD. V lost 8 bases to trimming and J lost 3 bases; unmatched junction nucleotides: 12. The CDR3 nucleotides read TGTGCCATCTACGACAATGAGGGGACTAGCGGCTACAATGAGCAGTTCTTC. Encoded protein: CAIYDNEGTSGYNEQFF.

This clonotype was found many times. This rearrangement joins TRBV6-5 to TRBJ1-1; D not resolved. Looked up from germline, CDR1 is MNHEY and CDR2 is SVGAGI. The CDR3 sequence is 12 residues long. V shed 7 bases and J shed 8 bases, with 14 bases lying between them. The CDR3 DNA follows: TGTGCCAGCAAAAGTTGGTATGAAGAAGCTTTCTTT. This gives the protein CASKSWYEEAFF.

This clonotype was seen more than once but under ten times. The V call is TRBV7-6, the J call TRBJ2-2, with D unclear. The germline V gene has CDR1 SGHVS and CDR2 FNYEAQ. This CDR3 has 16 amino acids. V was cut by 1 base and J by 3 bases, with 12 bases left in between. The CDR3 DNA reads TGTGCCAGCAGCTTAGTAGGAGAAGGTTACACCGGGGAGCTGTTTTTT. It is translated as CASSLVGEGYTGELFF.